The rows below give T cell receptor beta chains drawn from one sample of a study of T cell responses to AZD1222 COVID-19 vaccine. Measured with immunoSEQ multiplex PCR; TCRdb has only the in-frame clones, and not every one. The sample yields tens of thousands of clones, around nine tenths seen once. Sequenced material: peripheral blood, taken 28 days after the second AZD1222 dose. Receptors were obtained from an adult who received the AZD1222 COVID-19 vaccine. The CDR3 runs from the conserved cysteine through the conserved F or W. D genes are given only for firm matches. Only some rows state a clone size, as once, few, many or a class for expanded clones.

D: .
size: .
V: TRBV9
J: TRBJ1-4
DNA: TGTGCCAGCAGCGTCGGGACACCTCCTGAAAAACTGTTTTTT
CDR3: CASSVGTPPEKLFF

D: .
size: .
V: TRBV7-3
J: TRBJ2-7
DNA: TGTGCCAGCAGCTTAACGGGACACACCTACGAGCAGTACTTC
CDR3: CASSLTGHTYEQYF

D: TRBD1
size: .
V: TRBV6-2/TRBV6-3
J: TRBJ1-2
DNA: TGTGCCAGCAGTTACAGCGGACAGGGTAACGGCTACACCTTC
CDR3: CASSYSGQGNGYTF

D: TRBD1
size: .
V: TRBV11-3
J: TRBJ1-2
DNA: TGTGCCAGCAGCTCCCGGACAGGGGCTAACTATGGCTACACCTTC
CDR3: CASSSRTGANYGYTF

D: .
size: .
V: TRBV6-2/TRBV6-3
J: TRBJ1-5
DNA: TGTGCCAGCAGTTATCTGAATCGCAATCAGCCCCAGCATTTT
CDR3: CASSYLNRNQPQHF

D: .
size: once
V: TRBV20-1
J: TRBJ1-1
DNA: TGCAGTGCTAGTAAACCACCGGGCGCTTTCTTT
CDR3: CSASKPPGAFF

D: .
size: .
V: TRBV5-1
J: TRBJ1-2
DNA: TGCGCCAGCATGGGGTGGGACTATGGCTACACCTTC
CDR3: CASMGWDYGYTF

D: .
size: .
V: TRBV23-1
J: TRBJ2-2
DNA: TGCGCCAGCAGCTCTGACAGGATTTACACCGGGGAGCTGTTTTTT
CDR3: CASSSDRIYTGELFF

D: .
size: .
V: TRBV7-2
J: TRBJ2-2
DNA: TGTGCCAGCAGCTTAGCCCGAAACACCGGGGAGCTGTTTTTT
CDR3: CASSLARNTGELFF

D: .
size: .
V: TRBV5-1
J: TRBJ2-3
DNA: TGCGCCAGCAGCTTGGGTGACCCAACAGATACGCAGTATTTT
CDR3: CASSLGDPTDTQYF

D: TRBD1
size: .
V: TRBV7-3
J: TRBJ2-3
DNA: TGTGCCAGCAGCTTAAGGGACAGCCGCACAGATACGCAGTATTTT
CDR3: CASSLRDSRTDTQYF

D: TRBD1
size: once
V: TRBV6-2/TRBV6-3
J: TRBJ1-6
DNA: TGTGCCAGCAGTTGGGTGACAGGGGGCGAGGATTCACCCCTCCACTTT
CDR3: CASSWVTGGEDSPLHF

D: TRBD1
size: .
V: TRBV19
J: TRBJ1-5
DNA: TGTGCCAGTAGTATATGGCAGGGGGATCAGCCCCAGCATTTT
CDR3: CASSIWQGDQPQHF

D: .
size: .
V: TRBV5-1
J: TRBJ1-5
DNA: TGCGCCAGCAGCTTGGGGGGGGACGGTCAGCCCCAGCATTTT
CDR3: CASSLGGDGQPQHF

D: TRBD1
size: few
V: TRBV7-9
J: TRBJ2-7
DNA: TGTGCCAGCAGCTTTTGGGGACAGGTCACCTACGAGCAGTACTTC
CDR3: CASSFWGQVTYEQYF

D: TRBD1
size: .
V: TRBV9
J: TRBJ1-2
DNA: TGTGCCAGCAGCGGGACAGGGGTTTCTACTAACTATGGCTACACCTTC
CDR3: CASSGTGVSTNYGYTF

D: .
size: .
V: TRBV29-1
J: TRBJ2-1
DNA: TGCAGCACGCGGACTCCCGGGGAGCAGTTCTTC
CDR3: CSTRTPGEQFF

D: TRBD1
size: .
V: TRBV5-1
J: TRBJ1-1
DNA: TGCGCCAGCAGCCCCCAAAAGCCGGGACAGGCTAAAAAGAACACTGAAGCTTTCTTT
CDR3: CASSPQKPGQAKKNTEAFF

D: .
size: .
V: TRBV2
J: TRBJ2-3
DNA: TGTGCCAGCAGTGAAGAGGCAGTTAGCACAGATACGCAGTATTTT
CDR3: CASSEEAVSTDTQYF

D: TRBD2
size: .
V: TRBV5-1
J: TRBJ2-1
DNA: TGCGCCAGCAGCTTTACTAGCGGGCCTAGCTCCTACAATGAGCAGTTCTTC
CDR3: CASSFTSGPSSYNEQFF

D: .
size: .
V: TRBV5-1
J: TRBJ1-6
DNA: TGCGCCAGCAGCTCGAGCCATAATTCACCCCTCCACTTT
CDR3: CASSSSHNSPLHF

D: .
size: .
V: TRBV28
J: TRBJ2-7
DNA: TGTGCCAGCAGCCTAACCAACTACGAGCAGTACTTC
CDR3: CASSLTNYEQYF

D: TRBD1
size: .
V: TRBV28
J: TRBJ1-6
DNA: TGTGCCAGCAGGTTCGCCGGGACAGACTATAATTCACCCCTCCACTTT
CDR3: CASRFAGTDYNSPLHF

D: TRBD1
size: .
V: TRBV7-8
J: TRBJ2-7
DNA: TGTGCCAGCAGCTTGACAGGGCAGTACGAGCAGTACTTC
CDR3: CASSLTGQYEQYF

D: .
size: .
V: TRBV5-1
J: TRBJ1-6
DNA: TGCGCCAGCAGCTTGACAGGGATTCATTCACCCCTCCACTTT
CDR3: CASSLTGIHSPLHF

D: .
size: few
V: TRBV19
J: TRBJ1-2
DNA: TGTGCCAGTAGTATAGGTAGCGAAAATTATGGCTACACCTTC
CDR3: CASSIGSENYGYTF

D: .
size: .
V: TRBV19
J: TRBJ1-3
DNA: TGTGCCAGTAGTCCCAGGGACGAGAGAGGAAACACCATATATTTT
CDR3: CASSPRDERGNTIYF

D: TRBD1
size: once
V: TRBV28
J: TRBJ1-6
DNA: TGTGCCTGCGGACAGGCGACGAATTCACCCCTCCACTTT
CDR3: CACGQATNSPLHF

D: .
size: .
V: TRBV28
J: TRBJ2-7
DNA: TGTGCCAGCGGGGATATTTCTAACGAGCAGTACTTC
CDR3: CASGDISNEQYF

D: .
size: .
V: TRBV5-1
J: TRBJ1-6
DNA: TGCGCCAGCAGCTCGGACGGAATCTATAATTCACCCCTCCACTTT
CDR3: CASSSDGIYNSPLHF

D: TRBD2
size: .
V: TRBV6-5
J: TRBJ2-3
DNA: TGTGCCAGCAGACTAGCGGGGCCGAGCACAGATACGCAGTATTTT
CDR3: CASRLAGPSTDTQYF

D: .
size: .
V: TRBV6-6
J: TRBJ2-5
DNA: TGTGCCAGCTGCCCGGGCCAAGAGACCCAGTACTTC
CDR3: CASCPGQETQYF

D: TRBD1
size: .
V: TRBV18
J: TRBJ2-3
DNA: TGTGCCAGCTCACCAAGACAGGGGACAACAGATACGCAGTATTTT
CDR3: CASSPRQGTTDTQYF

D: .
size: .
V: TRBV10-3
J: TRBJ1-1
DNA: TGTGCCATCCAATTGCGAGTTGACACTGAAGCTTTCTTT
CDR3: CAIQLRVDTEAFF

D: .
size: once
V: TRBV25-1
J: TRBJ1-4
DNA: TGTGCCAGCAGTGGGTACAGCTATGCAACTAATGAAAAACTGTTTTTT
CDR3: CASSGYSYATNEKLFF

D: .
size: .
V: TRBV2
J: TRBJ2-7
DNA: TGTGCCAGCAGTCGTACCGGCTACGAGCAGTACTTC
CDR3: CASSRTGYEQYF

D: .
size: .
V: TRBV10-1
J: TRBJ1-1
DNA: TGCGCCATTATGAACGGGGGCTGCACTGAAGCTTTCTTT
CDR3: CAIMNGGCTEAFF

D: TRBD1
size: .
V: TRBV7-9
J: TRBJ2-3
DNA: TGTGCCAGCAGCCCAGGGACAGGGGATACAGATACGCAGTATTTT
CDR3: CASSPGTGDTDTQYF

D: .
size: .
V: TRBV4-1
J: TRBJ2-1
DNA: TGCGCCAGCAGCCAAGTTAGCGGGACAGATGAGCAGTTCTTC
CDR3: CASSQVSGTDEQFF

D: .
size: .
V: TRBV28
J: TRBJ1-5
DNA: TGTGCCAGCAGTTTGGGTCAGGGGACCGATCAGCCCCAGCATTTT
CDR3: CASSLGQGTDQPQHF

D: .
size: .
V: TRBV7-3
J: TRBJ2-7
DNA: TGTGCCAGCAGCTCCCTAAGCTTACCTGGCAGCTACGAGCAGTACTTC
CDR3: CASSSLSLPGSYEQYF

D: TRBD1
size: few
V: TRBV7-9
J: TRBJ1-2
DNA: TGTGCCAGCAGCTTAGGGACAGGGGAGGGCTACACCTTC
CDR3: CASSLGTGEGYTF